This entry lists 32 T cell receptor beta chains sequenced from one sample in a study of T cell responses to AZD1222 COVID-19 vaccine. The method was immunoSEQ multiplex PCR; TCRdb's version includes in-frame clones alone and lacks a portion of them. The sample carries just over 150,000 clones, approximately 90% recorded once. The material sequenced was peripheral blood, taken on day 0 of AZD1222 vaccination. All receptors come from an adult in good health.

The chain's CDR3 is CASSLRSGRHQETQYF. Here the CDR3 DNA reads TGTGCCAGCAGCTTAAGGAGCGGGAGGCACCAAGAGACCCAGTACTTC. The V gene is TRBV11-1, the J gene TRBJ2-5, with TRBD2 matching over 9 bases. The CDR3 is 16 residues long. Trimming removed 2 bases from V and 0 bases from J; junction bases left unmatched: 4. Germline V gene sequence: CDR1 SGHAT, CDR2 FQDESV (reference sequence).

The V gene is TRBV7-2, the J gene TRBJ2-2, with D possibly TRBD1 on 5 matching bases. The CDR3 is 14 residues long. CDR1 SGHTA and CDR2 FQGNSA come from the germline V gene. Trimming pared 1 base from V and 4 bases from J, leaving 7 bases between. CDR3 protein: CASSLEQVTGELFF. DNA for the CDR3: TGTGCCAGCAGCTTAGAACAGGTCACCGGGGAGCTGTTTTTT.

The gene calls are TRBV18 and TRBJ1-6, with a possible D match to TRBD1 (5 bases). Germline V gene sequence: CDR1 KGHSH, CDR2 LQKENI. The CDR3 runs to 15 residues. The V gene lost 2 bases and the J gene lost 7 bases, with 12 bases spanning the gap. CDR3 protein: CASSPDQGPNSPLHF. CDR3 sequence (DNA): TGTGCCAGCTCACCAGACCAGGGCCCGAATTCACCCCTCCACTTT.

The genes are TRBV7-9 and TRBJ1-1, with 8 bases aligning to TRBD1. Germline V gene data show CDR1 as SEHNR and CDR2 as FQNEAQ (reference sequence). The CDR3 has 15 amino acids. V was pared by 6 bases and J by 5 bases, with 11 bases of the junction left unmatched. In DNA, the CDR3 is TGTGCCAGCAGTCCGGCGGACAGGGAGGGGACTGAAGCTTTCTTT. This encodes CASSPADREGTEAFF.

The chain is built from TRBV27 and TRBJ2-7; no definite D call. Germline loops: CDR1 MNHEY, CDR2 SMNVEV (reference sequence). The CDR3 consists of 14 residues. Trimming cost V 6 bases and J 2 bases, with 14 bases left between them. The CDR3, as DNA: TGTGCCAGCAGCCCAACTAACCTGGCCTACGAGCAGTACTTC. Protein product: CASSPTNLAYEQYF.

A few counts support this clone. CDR3 sequence: CASSGPGEVKDSYNEQFF. The CDR3 nucleotides read TGTGCCAGCAGCGGCCCAGGGGAGGTTAAAGACTCCTACAATGAGCAGTTCTTC. The gene calls are TRBV7-9 and TRBJ2-1; D is tentatively TRBD1 or TRBD2 (6 bases each). The CDR3 contains 18 residues. Germline assignment: CDR1 SEHNR and CDR2 FQNEAQ (reference sequence). Deletions cut 5 bases from V and 0 bases from J, with 20 bases between.

The chain couples TRBV11-2 to TRBJ1-1, with D unclear. The CDR3 sequence is 15 residues long. Trimming left V 2 bases short and J 2 bases short, with 12 bases between. Germline V gene lookup returns CDR1 SGHAT and CDR2 FQNNGV. The CDR3, as DNA: TGTGCCAGCAGCTTATCCCGGGCGGAAAACACTGAAGCTTTCTTT. The encoded protein is CASSLSRAENTEAFF.

V and J are TRBV24-1 and TRBJ2-6; D gene ambiguous. The CDR3 is 15 residues long. Germline V lookup: CDR1 KGHDR, CDR2 SFDVKD. The V gene lost 7 bases and the J gene lost 0 bases, with 9 bases spanning the gap. The DNA of the CDR3 is TGTGCCACCAGCAGTAAATTCTCTGGGGCCAACGTCCTGACTTTC. This encodes CATSSKFSGANVLTF.

This clone appeared a few times. The chain employs TRBV7-2 and TRBJ2-5; no reliable D call. V gave up 0 bases and J gave up 3 bases, with 14 bases separating them. CDR3 size: 16 residues. CDR1 and CDR2 from the germline V gene are SGHTA and FQGNSA. In DNA form, the CDR3 reads TGTGCCAGCAGCTTAGCGAAGCCGAACTGGGAAGAGACCCAGTACTTC. This gives the protein CASSLAKPNWEETQYF.

CDR3 bases: TGTGCCACCAGCAGAGAACCCGGGACAGGGAACGAAAAACTGTTTTTT. Its translation: CATSREPGTGNEKLFF. The chain joins TRBV15 to TRBJ1-4; 9 nucleotides align to TRBD1. Unmatched junction bases numbered 7, after V lost 0 bases and J lost 8 bases. This CDR3 spans 16 amino acids. The germline CDR1 and CDR2 sequences are LNHNV and YYDKDF (reference sequence).

The chain couples TRBV7-2 to TRBJ1-3; D remains ambiguous. Looked up from germline, CDR1 is SGHTA and CDR2 is FQGNSA. Trimming cost V 4 bases and J 0 bases, with 10 bases left between them. The CDR3 is made up of 15 amino acids. CDR3 nucleotides: TGTGCCAGCAGCTCCGACGGATTCTCTGGAAACACCATATATTTT. It encodes CASSSDGFSGNTIYF.

This chain joins TRBV9 and TRBJ2-7; 12 positions match TRBD1. Germline CDR1 reads SGDLS; CDR2 reads YYNGEE. Unmatched junction bases numbered 2, after V lost 0 bases and J lost 1 base. The CDR3 spans 16 residues. CDR3 sequence: CASSVGGQGASYEQYF. DNA of the CDR3: TGTGCCAGCAGCGTAGGGGGACAGGGGGCATCCTACGAGCAGTACTTC.

The chain couples TRBV6-5 to TRBJ1-2; maybe TRBD1 (6 bases). The CDR3 runs 15 residues. The V end was cut by 5 bases, the J end by 5 bases, with 18 bases between. The V gene's germline CDR1 is MNHEY and CDR2 SVGAGI. The CDR3 nucleotides are TGTGCCAGCAGTCTCGAGGGGGGAGTAGGGTATGGCTACACCTTC. Translation gives CASSLEGGVGYGYTF.

The chain links TRBV19 to TRBJ2-7; 12 positions agree with TRBD2. From germline, CDR1 is LNHDA and CDR2 SQIVND (reference sequence). After removal of 6 bases from V and 2 bases from J, the junction contained 14 bases not matched to a gene. The CDR3 is made up of 18 amino acids. The CDR3 spells CASSTNGLAGRGTYEQYF. DNA of the CDR3: TGTGCCAGTAGCACGAACGGACTAGCGGGAAGAGGTACCTACGAGCAGTACTTC.

The V call is TRBV4-3, the J call TRBJ1-1; maybe TRBD1 (6 bases). The CDR3 spans 14 residues. V lost 5 bases to trimming and J lost 0 bases, with 10 bases between them. The germline CDR1 and CDR2 sequences are LGHNA and YSLEER. The DNA of the CDR3 is TGCGCCAGCAGCTTGGGGGCCTTGAACACTGAAGCTTTCTTT. It is translated as CASSLGALNTEAFF.

The V call is TRBV28, the J call TRBJ2-7, with D maybe TRBD1 (5 bases). The CDR3 extends over 14 amino acids. Trimming removed 5 bases at V and 11 bases at J, with 22 bases between. CDR1 MDHEN and CDR2 SYDVKM come from the germline V gene. The CDR3 DNA sequence: TGTGCCAGCAGTGTTGCAGGGCCCCGAAACCGTGAGTACTTC. Its protein product is CASSVAGPRNREYF.

The J gene is TRBJ2-6, the V gene TRBV7-9, with a tentative D call TRBD1 (5 bases). V lost 5 bases, J lost 11 bases, and 22 bases lay in between. Germline V gives CDR1 SEHNR, CDR2 FQNEAQ (reference sequence). The CDR3 sequence is 16 residues long. The CDR3 DNA is TGTGCCAGCAGCCCCCCTCAGACAGTCCCCCTCCACGTCCTGACTTTC. This encodes CASSPPQTVPLHVLTF.

This chain uses TRBV18 with TRBJ1-4; 9 nucleotides agree with TRBD1. Germline lookup yields CDR1 KGHSH and CDR2 LQKENI. Germline trimming cut 3 bases from V and 5 bases from J; bases unmatched to any gene: 10. The CDR3 consists of 17 residues. CDR3 DNA sequence: TGTGCCAGCTCACCTTCCGGGACAGGGCGAACCAATGAAAAACTGTTTTTT. This gives the protein CASSPSGTGRTNEKLFF.

This chain joins TRBV6-5 and TRBJ1-2; TRBD1 is a possible D gene (5 bases). Germline V gene lookup returns CDR1 MNHEY and CDR2 SVGAGI. Trimming pared 2 bases from V and 0 bases from J, leaving 13 bases between. The CDR3 totals 16 residues. CDR3 DNA sequence: TGTGCCAGCAGTTACGTGAAGGGGCAAGCTAACTATGGCTACACCTTC. This translates into CASSYVKGQANYGYTF.

This clone was recorded only once. The gene calls are TRBV27 and TRBJ1-6, with D unclear. This CDR3 comprises 14 residues. CDR1 and CDR2 from the germline V gene are MNHEY and SMNVEV (reference sequence). Trimming pared 5 bases from V and 2 bases from J, leaving 7 bases between. CDR3 sequence: CASSPETYNSPLHF. DNA of the CDR3: TGTGCCAGCAGTCCGGAAACCTATAATTCACCCCTCCACTTT.

This sequence joins TRBV18 and TRBJ2-4; D perhaps matches TRBD1 (6 bases). Trimming left V 6 bases short and J 0 bases short, with 12 bases between. The CDR3 consists of 15 residues. Looked up from germline, CDR1 is KGHSH and CDR2 is LQKENI. CDR3 nucleotides: TGTGCCAGCTCCCAACAGGGTTTAGCCAAAAACATTCAGTACTTC. It yields the protein CASSQQGLAKNIQYF.

The chain carries TRBV7-3 and TRBJ2-1, with D tentatively TRBD1 or TRBD2 (5 bases each). Germline assignment: CDR1 SGHTA and CDR2 FQGTGA. V lost 5 bases, J lost 4 bases, and 15 bases lay in between. This CDR3 is built from 15 residues. The CDR3 here is CASSASGRVYNEQFF. The CDR3 nucleotides are TGTGCCAGCAGCGCCTCAGGGCGGGTGTACAATGAGCAGTTCTTC.

The chain carries TRBV7-3 and TRBJ2-5, with D perhaps given as TRBD1 or TRBD2 (5 bases each). Trimming removed 3 bases at V and 5 bases at J, with 16 bases between. Looked up from germline, CDR1 is SGHTA and CDR2 is FQGTGA. CDR3 length: 15 residues. CDR3 bases: TGTGCCAGCAGCTTCTGGTCCGGGGCTGTGGAGACCCAGTACTTC. This translates into CASSFWSGAVETQYF.

This clone is a singleton in its sample. Here the CDR3 reads CASSLSGQPQHF. CDR3 DNA sequence: TGTGCCAGCAGTTTAAGCGGTCAGCCCCAGCATTTT. This chain joins TRBV28 and TRBJ1-5, with unresolved D. Between the trimmed V and J ends, which lost 2 bases and 6 bases, there was a span of 5 bases. The germline gives CDR1 MDHEN, CDR2 SYDVKM. CDR3 size: 12 residues.

V is TRBV6-1 and J is TRBJ1-5; 11 bases align to TRBD1. There are 15 residues in the CDR3. Germline V gene sequence: CDR1 MNHNS, CDR2 SASEGT. V shed 0 bases, J shed 7 bases, and the junction held 2 bases outside the gene matches. The DNA for the CDR3 is TGTGCCAGCAGTGAAGCTTGGGACAGGGGGCAGCCCCAGCATTTT. This translates into CASSEAWDRGQPQHF.

The rearrangement joins TRBV9 to TRBJ2-1; tentative D call: TRBD2 (5 bases). CDR3 length: 12 residues. V lost 3 bases and J 9 bases, leaving 10 bases between the germline ends. The V gene's germline CDR1 is SGDLS and CDR2 YYNGEE. CDR3 sequence reads: CASSGGPGEQFF. For the CDR3, the DNA is TGTGCCAGCAGCGGAGGGCCGGGTGAGCAGTTCTTC.

This sequence joins TRBV11-3 and TRBJ2-1, with unresolved D. Germline assignment: CDR1 SGHNT and CDR2 YENEEA. Trimming removed 0 bases at V and 5 bases at J, with 2 bases between. This CDR3 has 12 residues. CDR3 region: CASSLEDNEQFF. The CDR3 DNA follows: TGTGCCAGCAGCTTAGAGGACAATGAGCAGTTCTTC.

The gene calls are TRBV28 and TRBJ2-7; TRBD1 matches at 7 bases. The V gene end was trimmed by 5 bases and the J gene end by 3 bases; junction bases not matched to a gene: 4. Germline CDR1 reads MDHEN; CDR2 reads SYDVKM. CDR3 length: 13 amino acids. The CDR3 region is CASSQTGDYEQYF. As DNA, the CDR3 is TGTGCCAGCAGTCAAACAGGGGACTACGAGCAGTACTTC.

This clone was seen a handful of times. The J gene is TRBJ2-7, the V gene TRBV11-1; D is possibly TRBD2 (5 bases). CDR1 is SGHAT, CDR2 FQDESV, per germline (reference sequence). This CDR3 spans 16 amino acids. Between the trimmed V and J ends, which lost 4 bases and 3 bases, there was a span of 19 bases. The CDR3 DNA follows: TGTGCCAGCAGCTCCCTCGGCCATCACCGGGACTACGAGCAGTACTTC. This translates into CASSSLGHHRDYEQYF.

The rearrangement uses TRBV4-3 and TRBJ2-1, with 8 bases lining up with TRBD2. CDR3 length equals 16 residues. With V trimmed by 3 bases and J by 4 bases, 8 bases remained unmatched. The germline V gene has CDR1 LGHNA and CDR2 YSLEER. CDR3 protein: CASSQATSVAYNEQFF. The CDR3 bases are TGCGCCAGCAGCCAGGCGACTAGCGTTGCGTACAATGAGCAGTTCTTC.

The V gene is TRBV7-3, the J gene TRBJ2-2; 8 bases fit TRBD2. The germline gives CDR1 SGHTA, CDR2 FQGTGA. This CDR3 has 15 residues. The V gene end was trimmed by 6 bases and the J gene end by 4 bases; junction bases not matched to a gene: 7. CDR3 DNA: TGTGCCAGCAGTTTTAGCGGGATCAGCACCGGGGAGCTGTTTTTT. Residues: CASSFSGISTGELFF.

The V gene is TRBV4-3, the J gene TRBJ2-7; 7 bases agree with TRBD1. The germline V gene has CDR1 LGHNA and CDR2 YSLEER. With 1 base clipped from V and 7 bases from J, the junction kept 10 bases outside the gene matches. The CDR3 spans 15 residues. The CDR3 nucleotides are TGCGCCAGCAGCCAAGGGACAGGTCCTTCAAAGGAGCAGTACTTC. The encoded protein is CASSQGTGPSKEQYF.